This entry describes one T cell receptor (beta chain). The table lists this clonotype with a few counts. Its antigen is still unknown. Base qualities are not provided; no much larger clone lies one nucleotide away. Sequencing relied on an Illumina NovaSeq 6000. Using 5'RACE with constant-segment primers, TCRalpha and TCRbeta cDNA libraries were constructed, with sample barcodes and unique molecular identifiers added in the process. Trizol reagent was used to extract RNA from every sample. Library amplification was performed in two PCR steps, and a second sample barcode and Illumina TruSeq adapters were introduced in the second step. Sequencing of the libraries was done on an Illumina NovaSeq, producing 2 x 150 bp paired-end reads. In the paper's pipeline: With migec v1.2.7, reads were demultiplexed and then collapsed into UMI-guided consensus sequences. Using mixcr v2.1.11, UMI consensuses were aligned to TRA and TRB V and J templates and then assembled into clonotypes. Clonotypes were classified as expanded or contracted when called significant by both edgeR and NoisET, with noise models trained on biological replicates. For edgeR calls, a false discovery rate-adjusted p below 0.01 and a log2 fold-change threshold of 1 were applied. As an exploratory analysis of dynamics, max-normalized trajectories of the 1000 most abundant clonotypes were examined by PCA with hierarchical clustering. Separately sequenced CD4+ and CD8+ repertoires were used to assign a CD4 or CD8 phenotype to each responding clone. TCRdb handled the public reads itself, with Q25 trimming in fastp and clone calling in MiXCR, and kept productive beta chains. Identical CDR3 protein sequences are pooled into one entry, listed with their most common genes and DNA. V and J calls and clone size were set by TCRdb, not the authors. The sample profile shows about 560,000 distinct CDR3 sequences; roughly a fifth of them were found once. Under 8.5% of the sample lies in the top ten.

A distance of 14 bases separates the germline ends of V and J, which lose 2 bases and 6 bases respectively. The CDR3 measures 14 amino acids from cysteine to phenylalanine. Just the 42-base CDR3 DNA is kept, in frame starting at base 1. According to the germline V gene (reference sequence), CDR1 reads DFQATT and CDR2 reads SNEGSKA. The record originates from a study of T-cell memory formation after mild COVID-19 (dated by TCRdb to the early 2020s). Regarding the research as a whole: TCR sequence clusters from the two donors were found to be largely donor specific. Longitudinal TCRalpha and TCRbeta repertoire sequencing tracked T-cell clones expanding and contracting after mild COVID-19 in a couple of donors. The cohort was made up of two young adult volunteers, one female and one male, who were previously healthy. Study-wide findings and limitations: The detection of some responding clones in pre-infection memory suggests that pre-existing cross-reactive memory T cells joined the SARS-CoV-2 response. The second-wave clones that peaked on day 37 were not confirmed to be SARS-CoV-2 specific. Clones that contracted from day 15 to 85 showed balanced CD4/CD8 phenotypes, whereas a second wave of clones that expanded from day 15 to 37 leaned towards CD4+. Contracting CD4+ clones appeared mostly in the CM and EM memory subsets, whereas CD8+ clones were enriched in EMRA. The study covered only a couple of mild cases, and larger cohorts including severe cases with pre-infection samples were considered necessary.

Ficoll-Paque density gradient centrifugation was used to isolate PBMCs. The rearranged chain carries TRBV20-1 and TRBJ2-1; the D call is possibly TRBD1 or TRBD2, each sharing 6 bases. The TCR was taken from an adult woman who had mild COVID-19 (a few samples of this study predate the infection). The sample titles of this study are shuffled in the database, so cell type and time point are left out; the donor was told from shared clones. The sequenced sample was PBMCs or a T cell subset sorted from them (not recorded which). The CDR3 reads CSARIPGAFNEQFF. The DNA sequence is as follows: TGCAGTGCTAGAATACCGGGGGCCTTCAATGAGCAGTTCTTC.